The 6 T cell receptor beta chains below come from one sample, sequenced in a study of OX40 agonist ivuxolimab in advanced cancers. Libraries were prepared by immunoSEQ multiplex PCR; TCRdb keeps only in-frame clonotypes and omits some of them. The sample lists some 97,000 clones, 89% occurring once. Sample: CD4+ or CD8+ T cells sorted from blood, taken in a trial of the OX40 agonist ivuxolimab. These receptors all stem from an adult with an advanced solid tumor such as melanoma, head and neck, liver or kidney cancer.

The chain carries TRBV10-2 and TRBJ2-1; D may be TRBD2 (6 bases). Trimming took off 6 bases at V and 0 bases at J, with 9 bases between the two ends. Germline lookup yields CDR1 WSHSY and CDR2 SAAADI. The CDR3 is 14 amino acids. In nucleotides, the CDR3 is TGCGCCAGCAGGGTCGGGAGCTCCTACAATGAGCAGTTCTTC. It specifies CASRVGSSYNEQFF.

With respect to this clone: This specimen includes other DNA sequences encoding the same CDR3. V is TRBV5-1 and J is TRBJ2-2, with TRBD1 identical over 8 bases. The CDR3 length is 15 residues. V shed 4 bases, J shed 2 bases, and the junction held 4 bases outside the gene matches. The V gene's germline CDR1 is SGHRS and CDR2 YFSETQ. The CDR3 DNA sequence: TGCGCCAGCAGCAGGGACAGGCTCAACACCGGGGAGCTGTTTTTT. Encoded protein: CASSRDRLNTGELFF.

V is TRBV27 and J is TRBJ2-3; D ambiguous. Trimming pared 5 bases from V and 0 bases from J, leaving 18 bases between. This CDR3 is 17 amino acids long. Germline-derived CDR1 and CDR2 are MNHEY and SMNVEV (reference sequence). CDR3 sequence reads: CASSPSESPYSTDTQYF. DNA for the CDR3: TGTGCCAGCAGTCCCTCGGAGAGTCCGTATAGCACAGATACGCAGTATTTT.

This rearrangement joins TRBV11-3 to TRBJ2-3; D may be TRBD1 (5 bases). The germline V and J ends were trimmed by 5 bases and 5 bases, with 11 bases remaining between them. Germline V gene lookup returns CDR1 SGHNT and CDR2 YENEEA. The CDR3 extends over 13 amino acids. The DNA of the CDR3 is TGTGCCAGCAGCCCCTCCCAGGGAGATACGCAGTATTTT. Its protein product is CASSPSQGDTQYF. The full variable domain, with the rest looked up from reference TRBV11-3 and TRBJ2-3, is EAGVVQSPRYKIIEKKQPVAFWCNPISGHNTLYWYLQNLGQGPELLIRYENEEAVDDSQLPKDRFSAERLKGVDSTLKIQPAELGDSAVYLCASSPSQGDTQYFGPGTRLTVL.

The rearrangement links TRBV28 to TRBJ1-2, with D perhaps matching TRBD1 (6 bases). CDR1 and CDR2 (germline): MDHEN, SYDVKM. V was pared by 3 bases and J by 4 bases, with 15 bases between. This CDR3 region has 15 residues. This CDR3 reads CASSFGDGGAYGYTF. CDR3 DNA sequence: TGTGCCAGCAGTTTCGGGGATGGGGGCGCCTATGGCTACACCTTC.

V usage is TRBV14 and J usage is TRBJ1-3; no firm D call. Germline-derived CDR1 and CDR2 are SGHDN and FVKESK. The CDR3 runs 20 residues. The V and J ends lost 0 bases and 0 bases respectively, with 21 bases between them. CDR3 DNA sequence: TGTGCCAGCAGCCAAGATCGCGCCTCGGATGGATTCTACTCTGGAAACACCATATATTTT. Protein: CASSQDRASDGFYSGNTIYF.